This T cell receptor beta chain was captured by sequencing in a study of blood T cells in healthy people across ages. Approximately 10 milliliters was the volume of peripheral blood drawn from each donor. A sample-barcoded 5' primer and a J-beta primer mix were used in a second PCR of about 7 to 12 cycles. TCRdb reprocessed the 5' RACE reads with MiXCR, giving one entry per CDR3 protein. The sample has roughly 700,000 distinct CDR3 sequences; around 25% are singletons. The same sample was also studied in work on T cells of mothers and their children. That source reports: The output of TCR recombination is shaped by thymic selection similarly in related and unrelated pairs.

Sequenced sample: blood. The receptor was isolated from a boy aged 5 to 17 in good health.

In DNA, the CDR3 is TGCAGTGCTGGCCCCACGGGTTACGGACTGTTTTTT. Its protein is CSAGPTGYGLFF. The chain combines TRBV20-1 with TRBJ1-4; D ambiguous. This CDR3 is built from 12 residues. With 5 bases removed from V and 13 bases from J, the gap between germline ends came to 17 bases. Germline CDR1 is DFQATT and CDR2 is SNEGSKA (reference sequence).